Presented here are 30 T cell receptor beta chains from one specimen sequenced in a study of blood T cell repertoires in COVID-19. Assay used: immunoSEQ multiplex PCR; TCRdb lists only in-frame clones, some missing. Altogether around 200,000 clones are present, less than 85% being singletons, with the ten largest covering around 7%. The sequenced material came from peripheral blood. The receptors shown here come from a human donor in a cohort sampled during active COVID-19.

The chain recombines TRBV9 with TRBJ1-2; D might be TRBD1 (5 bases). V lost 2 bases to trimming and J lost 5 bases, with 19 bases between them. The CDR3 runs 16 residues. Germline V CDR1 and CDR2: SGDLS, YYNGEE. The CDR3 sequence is CASSVSGPRLRYGYTF. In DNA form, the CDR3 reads TGTGCCAGCAGCGTTTCAGGGCCCCGATTGAGGTATGGCTACACCTTC.

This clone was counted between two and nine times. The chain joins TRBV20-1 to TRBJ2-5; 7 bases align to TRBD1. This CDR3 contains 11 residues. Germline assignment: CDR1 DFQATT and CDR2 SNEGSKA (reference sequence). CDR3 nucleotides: TGCAGCGGCGGCAGGGGGGAGACCCAGTACTTC. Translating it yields CSGGRGETQYF.

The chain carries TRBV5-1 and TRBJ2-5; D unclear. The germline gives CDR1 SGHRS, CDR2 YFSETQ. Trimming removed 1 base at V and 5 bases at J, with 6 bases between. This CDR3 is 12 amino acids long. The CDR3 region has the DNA TGCGCCAGCAGCTTGTTACGGGAGACCCAGTACTTC. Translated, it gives CASSLLRETQYF.

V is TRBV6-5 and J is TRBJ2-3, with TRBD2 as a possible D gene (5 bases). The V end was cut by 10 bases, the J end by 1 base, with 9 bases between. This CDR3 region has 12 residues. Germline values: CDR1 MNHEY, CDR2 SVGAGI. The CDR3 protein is CATREGTDTQYF. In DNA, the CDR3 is TGTGCCACTCGGGAAGGCACAGATACGCAGTATTTT.

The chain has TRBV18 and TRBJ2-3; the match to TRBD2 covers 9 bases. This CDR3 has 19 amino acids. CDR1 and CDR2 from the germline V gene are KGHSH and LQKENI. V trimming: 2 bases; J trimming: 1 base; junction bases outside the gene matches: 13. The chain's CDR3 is CASSPMVIAGAVGTDTQYF. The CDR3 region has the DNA TGTGCCAGCTCACCAATGGTGATAGCGGGGGCCGTGGGCACAGATACGCAGTATTTT.

The CDR3 here is CASSQDRTAGNTIYF. The DNA of the CDR3 is TGCGCCAGCAGCCAAGATCGTACAGCTGGAAACACCATATATTTT. The chain has TRBV4-1 and TRBJ1-3; no reliable D call. This CDR3 region has 15 residues. Per the germline V gene, CDR1 is MGHRA and CDR2 is YSYEKL. V dropped 0 bases and J dropped 2 bases, with 8 bases sitting between them.

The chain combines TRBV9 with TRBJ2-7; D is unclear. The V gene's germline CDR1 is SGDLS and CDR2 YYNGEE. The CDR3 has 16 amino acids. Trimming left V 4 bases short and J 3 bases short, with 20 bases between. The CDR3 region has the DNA TGTGCCAGCAGCCCGAGTGGTGCAAGTCTACTCTACGAGCAGTACTTC. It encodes CASSPSGASLLYEQYF.

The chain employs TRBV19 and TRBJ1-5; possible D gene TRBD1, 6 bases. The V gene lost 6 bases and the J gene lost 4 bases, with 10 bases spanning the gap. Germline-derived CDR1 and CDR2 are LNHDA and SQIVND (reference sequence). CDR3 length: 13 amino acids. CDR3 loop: CASRTGQNQPQHF. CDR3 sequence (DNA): TGTGCCAGTAGGACAGGTCAAAATCAGCCCCAGCATTTT.

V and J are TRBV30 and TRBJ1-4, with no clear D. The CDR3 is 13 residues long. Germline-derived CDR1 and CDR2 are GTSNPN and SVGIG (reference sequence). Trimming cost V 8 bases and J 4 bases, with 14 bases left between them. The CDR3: CAHQRPDNEKLFF. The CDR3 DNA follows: TGTGCCCACCAGCGGCCCGATAATGAAAAACTGTTTTTT.

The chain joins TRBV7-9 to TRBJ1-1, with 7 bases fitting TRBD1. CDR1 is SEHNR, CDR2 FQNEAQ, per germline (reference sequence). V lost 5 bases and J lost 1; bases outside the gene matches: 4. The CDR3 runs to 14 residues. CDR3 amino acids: CASSQRTGNTEAFF. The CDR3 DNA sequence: TGTGCCAGCAGCCAACGGACAGGGAACACTGAAGCTTTCTTT.

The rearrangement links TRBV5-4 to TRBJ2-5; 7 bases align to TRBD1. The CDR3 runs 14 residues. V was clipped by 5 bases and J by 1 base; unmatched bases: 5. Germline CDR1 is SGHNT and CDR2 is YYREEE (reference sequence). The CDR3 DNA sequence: TGTGCCAGCAGTTCCCGACAGGGCCAAGAGACCCAGTACTTC. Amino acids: CASSSRQGQETQYF.

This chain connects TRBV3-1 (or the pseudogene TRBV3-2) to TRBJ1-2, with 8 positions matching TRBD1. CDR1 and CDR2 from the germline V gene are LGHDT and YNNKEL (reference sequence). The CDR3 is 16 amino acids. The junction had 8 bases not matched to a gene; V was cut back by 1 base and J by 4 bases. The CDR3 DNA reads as TGTGCCAGCAGCCAAGCGCGGGCAGGGGGCCGCTATGGCTACACCTTC. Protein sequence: CASSQARAGGRYGYTF.

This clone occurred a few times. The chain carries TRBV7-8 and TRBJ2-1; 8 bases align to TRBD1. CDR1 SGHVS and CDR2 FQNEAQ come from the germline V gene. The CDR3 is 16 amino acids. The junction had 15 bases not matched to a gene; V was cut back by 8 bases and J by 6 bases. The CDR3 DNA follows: TGTGCCAGCGAACCCTGGGCAGGGGGCGCAAGCAATGAGCAGTTCTTC. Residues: CASEPWAGGASNEQFF.

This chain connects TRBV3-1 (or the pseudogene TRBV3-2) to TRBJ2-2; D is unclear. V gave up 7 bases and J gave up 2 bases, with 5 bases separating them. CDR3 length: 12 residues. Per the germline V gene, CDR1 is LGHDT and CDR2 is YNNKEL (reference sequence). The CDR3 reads CASTRNTGELFF. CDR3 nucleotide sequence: TGTGCCAGCACCAGAAACACCGGGGAGCTGTTTTTT.

The CDR3 protein is CASSLGTGRFEQYF. CDR3 nucleotide sequence: TGTGCCAGCAGCTTAGGGACAGGGCGATTCGAGCAGTACTTC. V is TRBV13 and J is TRBJ2-7; 7 positions match TRBD1. Germline V gene sequence: CDR1 PRHDT, CDR2 FYEKMQ (reference sequence). The CDR3 spans 14 residues. V lost 0 bases to trimming and J lost 6 bases; unmatched junction nucleotides: 5.

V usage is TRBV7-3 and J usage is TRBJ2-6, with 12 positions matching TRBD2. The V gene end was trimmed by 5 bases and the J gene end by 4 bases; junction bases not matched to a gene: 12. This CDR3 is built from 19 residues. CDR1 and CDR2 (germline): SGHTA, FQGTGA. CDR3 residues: CASSLGLAGPTRGANVLTF. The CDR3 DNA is TGTGCCAGCAGCCTGGGACTAGCGGGTCCCACAAGGGGGGCCAACGTCCTGACTTTC.

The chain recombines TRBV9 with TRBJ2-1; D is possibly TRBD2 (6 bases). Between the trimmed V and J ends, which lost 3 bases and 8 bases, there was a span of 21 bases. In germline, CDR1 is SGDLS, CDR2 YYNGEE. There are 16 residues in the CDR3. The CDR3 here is CASSESGGSSPHEQFF. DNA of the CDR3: TGTGCCAGCAGCGAGTCCGGGGGTAGTAGTCCCCATGAGCAGTTCTTC.

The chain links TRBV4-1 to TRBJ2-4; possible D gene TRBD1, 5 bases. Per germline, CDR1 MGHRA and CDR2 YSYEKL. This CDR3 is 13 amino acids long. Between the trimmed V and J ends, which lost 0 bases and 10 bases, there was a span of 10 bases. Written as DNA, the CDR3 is TGCGCCAGCAGCCAAGATACCCCAGGGATTCAGTACTTC. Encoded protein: CASSQDTPGIQYF.

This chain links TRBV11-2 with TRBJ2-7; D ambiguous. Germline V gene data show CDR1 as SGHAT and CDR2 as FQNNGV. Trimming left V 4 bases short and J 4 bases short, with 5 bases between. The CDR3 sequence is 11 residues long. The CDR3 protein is CASSSMYEQYF. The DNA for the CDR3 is TGTGCCAGCAGCTCAATGTACGAGCAGTACTTC.

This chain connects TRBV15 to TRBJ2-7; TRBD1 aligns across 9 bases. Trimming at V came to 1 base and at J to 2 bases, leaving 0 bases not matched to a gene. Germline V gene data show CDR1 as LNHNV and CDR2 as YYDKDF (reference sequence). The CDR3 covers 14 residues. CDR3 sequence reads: CATSRGTGAYEQYF. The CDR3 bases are TGTGCCACCAGCAGAGGGACAGGGGCCTACGAGCAGTACTTC.

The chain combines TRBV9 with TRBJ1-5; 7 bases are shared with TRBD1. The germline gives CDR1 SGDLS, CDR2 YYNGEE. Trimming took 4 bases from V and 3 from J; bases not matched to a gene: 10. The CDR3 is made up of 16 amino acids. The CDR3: CASSTGEDLPNQPQHF. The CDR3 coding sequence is TGTGCCAGCAGCACAGGGGAGGACCTCCCCAATCAGCCCCAGCATTTT. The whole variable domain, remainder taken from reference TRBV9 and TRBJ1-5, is DSGVTQTPKHLITATGQRVTLRCSPRSGDLSVYWYQQSLDQGLQFLIQYYNGEERAKGNILERFSAQQFPDLHSELNLSSLELGDSALYFCASSTGEDLPNQPQHFGDGTRLSIL.

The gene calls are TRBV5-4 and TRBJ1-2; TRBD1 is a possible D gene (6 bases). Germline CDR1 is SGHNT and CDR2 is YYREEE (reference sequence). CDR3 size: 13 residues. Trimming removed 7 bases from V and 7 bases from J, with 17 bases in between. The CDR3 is CASGSVRGPGYTF. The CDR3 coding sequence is TGTGCCAGCGGATCCGTCAGGGGCCCTGGCTACACCTTC.

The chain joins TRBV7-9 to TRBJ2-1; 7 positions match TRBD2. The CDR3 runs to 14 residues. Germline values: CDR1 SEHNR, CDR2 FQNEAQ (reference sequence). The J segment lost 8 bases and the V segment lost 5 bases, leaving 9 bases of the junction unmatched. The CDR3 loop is CASSTGTTADEQFF. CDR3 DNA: TGTGCCAGCAGCACCGGGACTACAGCGGATGAGCAGTTCTTC.

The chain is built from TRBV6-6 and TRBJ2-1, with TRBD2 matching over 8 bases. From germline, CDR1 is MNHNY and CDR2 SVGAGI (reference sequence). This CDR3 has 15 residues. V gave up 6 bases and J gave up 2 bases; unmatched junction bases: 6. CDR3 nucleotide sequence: TGTGCCAGCAGGTCGGGACTAGGAGCCTACAATGAGCAGTTCTTC. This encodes CASRSGLGAYNEQFF.

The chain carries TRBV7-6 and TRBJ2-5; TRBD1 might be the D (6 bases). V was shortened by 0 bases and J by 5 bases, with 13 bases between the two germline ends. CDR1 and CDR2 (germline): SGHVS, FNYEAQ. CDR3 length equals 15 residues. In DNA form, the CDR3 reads TGTGCCAGCAGCTTAGCCCGCGGTAGGGGGGAGACCCAGTACTTC. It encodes CASSLARGRGETQYF. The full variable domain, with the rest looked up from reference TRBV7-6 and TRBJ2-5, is GAGVSQSPRYKVTKRGQDVALRCDPISGHVSLYWYRQALGQGPEFLTYFNYEAQQDKSGLPNDRFSAERPEGSISTLTIQRTEQRDSAMYRCASSLARGRGETQYFGPGTRLLVL.

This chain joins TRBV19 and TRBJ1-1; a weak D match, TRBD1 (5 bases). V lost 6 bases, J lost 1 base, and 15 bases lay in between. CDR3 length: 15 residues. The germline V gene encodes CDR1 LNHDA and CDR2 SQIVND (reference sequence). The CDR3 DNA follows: TGTGCCAGTAGGCCAGCCTGGACAACGAACACTGAAGCTTTCTTT. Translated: CASRPAWTTNTEAFF.

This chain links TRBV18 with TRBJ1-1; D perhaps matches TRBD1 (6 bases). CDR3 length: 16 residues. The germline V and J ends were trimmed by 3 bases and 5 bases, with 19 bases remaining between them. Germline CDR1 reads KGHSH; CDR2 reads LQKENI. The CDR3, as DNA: TGTGCCAGCTCACCTCAGGTCCGGGGGGCGTATACTGAAGCTTTCTTT. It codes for CASSPQVRGAYTEAFF.

The CDR3 DNA is TGTGCCTGGAGTGGGGACACTAAGAGCGGAAAACTGTTTTTT. It translates to CAWSGDTKSGKLFF. The gene calls are TRBV30 and TRBJ1-4, with D possibly TRBD1 on 6 matching bases. The V end lost 1 base, the J end lost 10 bases, and 16 bases lay between the germline ends. Germline V gene sequence: CDR1 GTSNPN, CDR2 SVGIG (reference sequence). The CDR3 consists of 14 residues.

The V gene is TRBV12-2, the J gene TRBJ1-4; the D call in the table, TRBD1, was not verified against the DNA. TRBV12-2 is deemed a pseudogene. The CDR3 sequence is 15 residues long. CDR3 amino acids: CASRLMDSSDEKLFF. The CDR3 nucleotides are TGTGCAAGTCGCTTAATGGACAGCTCGGATGAAAAACTGTTTTTT.

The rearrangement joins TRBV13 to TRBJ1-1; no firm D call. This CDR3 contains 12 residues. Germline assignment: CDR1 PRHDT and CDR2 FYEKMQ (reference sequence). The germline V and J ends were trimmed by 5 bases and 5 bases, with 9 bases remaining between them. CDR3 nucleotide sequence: TGTGCCAGCAGCACTGGCGGGACTGAAGCTTTCTTT. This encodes CASSTGGTEAFF.